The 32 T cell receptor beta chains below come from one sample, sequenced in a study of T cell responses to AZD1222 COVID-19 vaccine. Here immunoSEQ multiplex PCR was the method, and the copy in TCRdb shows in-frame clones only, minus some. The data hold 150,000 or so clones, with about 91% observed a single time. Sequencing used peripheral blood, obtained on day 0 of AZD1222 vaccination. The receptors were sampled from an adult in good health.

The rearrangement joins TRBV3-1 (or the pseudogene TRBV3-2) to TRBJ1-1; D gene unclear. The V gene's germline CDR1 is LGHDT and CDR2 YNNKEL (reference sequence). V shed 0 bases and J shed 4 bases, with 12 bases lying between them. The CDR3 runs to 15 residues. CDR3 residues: CASSQEGFGSTEAFF. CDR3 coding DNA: TGTGCCAGCAGCCAAGAAGGATTTGGGAGCACTGAAGCTTTCTTT.

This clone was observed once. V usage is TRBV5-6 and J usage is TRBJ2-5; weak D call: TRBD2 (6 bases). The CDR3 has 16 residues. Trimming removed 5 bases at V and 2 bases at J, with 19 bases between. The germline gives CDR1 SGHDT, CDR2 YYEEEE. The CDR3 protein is CASSYGWGDTQETQYF. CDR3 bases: TGTGCCAGCAGTTACGGCTGGGGGGATACTCAAGAGACCCAGTACTTC.

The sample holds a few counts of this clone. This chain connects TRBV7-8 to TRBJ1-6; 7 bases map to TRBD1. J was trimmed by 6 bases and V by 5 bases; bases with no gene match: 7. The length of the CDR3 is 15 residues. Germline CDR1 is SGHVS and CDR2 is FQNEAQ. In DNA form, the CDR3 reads TGTGCCAGCAGCCGAGGACAGGCGGGTAATTCACCCCTCCACTTT. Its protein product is CASSRGQAGNSPLHF.

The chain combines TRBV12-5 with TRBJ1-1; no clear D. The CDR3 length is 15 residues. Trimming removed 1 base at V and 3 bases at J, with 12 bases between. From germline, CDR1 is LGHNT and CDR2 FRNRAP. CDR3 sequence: CASGLEVGRDTEAFF. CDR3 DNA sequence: TGTGCTAGTGGTTTGGAGGTCGGCCGCGACACTGAAGCTTTCTTT. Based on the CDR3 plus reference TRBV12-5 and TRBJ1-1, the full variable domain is DARVTQTPRHKVTEMGQEVTMRCQPILGHNTVFWYRQTMMQGLELLAYFRNRAPLDDSGMPKDRFSAEMPDATLATLKIQPSEPRDSAVYFCASGLEVGRDTEAFFGQGTRLTVV.

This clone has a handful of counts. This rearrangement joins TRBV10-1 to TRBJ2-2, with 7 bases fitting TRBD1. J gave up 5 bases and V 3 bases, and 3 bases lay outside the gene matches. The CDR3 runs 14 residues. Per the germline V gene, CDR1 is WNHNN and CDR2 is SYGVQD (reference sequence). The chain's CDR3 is CASSDTGDTGELFF. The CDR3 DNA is TGCGCCAGCAGTGATACAGGGGATACCGGGGAGCTGTTTTTT.

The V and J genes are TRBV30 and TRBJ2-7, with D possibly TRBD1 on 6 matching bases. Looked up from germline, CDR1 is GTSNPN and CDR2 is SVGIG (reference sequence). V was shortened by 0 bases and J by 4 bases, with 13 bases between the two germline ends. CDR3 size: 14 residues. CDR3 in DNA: TGTGCCTGGAGTGTAAGAGCAGGGACATACGAGCAGTACTTC. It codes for CAWSVRAGTYEQYF.

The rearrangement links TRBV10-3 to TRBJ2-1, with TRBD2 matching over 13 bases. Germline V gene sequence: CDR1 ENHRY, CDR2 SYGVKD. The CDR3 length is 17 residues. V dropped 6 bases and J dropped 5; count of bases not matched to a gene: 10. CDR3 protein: CAIRETSGGRKHNEQFF. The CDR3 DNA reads TGTGCCATCAGGGAGACTAGCGGGGGGCGGAAACACAATGAGCAGTTCTTC.

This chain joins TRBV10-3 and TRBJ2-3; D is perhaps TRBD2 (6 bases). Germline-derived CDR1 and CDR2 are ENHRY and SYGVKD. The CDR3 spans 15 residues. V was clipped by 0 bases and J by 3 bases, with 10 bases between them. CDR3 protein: CAISESSRGTDTQYF. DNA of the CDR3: TGTGCCATCAGTGAGTCGAGTCGGGGGACAGATACGCAGTATTTT.

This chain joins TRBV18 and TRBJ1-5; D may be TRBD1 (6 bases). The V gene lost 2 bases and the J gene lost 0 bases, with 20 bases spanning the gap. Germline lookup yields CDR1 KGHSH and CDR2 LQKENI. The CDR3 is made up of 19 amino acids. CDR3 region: CASSPFVSSGAYSNQPQHF. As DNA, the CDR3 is TGTGCCAGCTCACCATTTGTCTCGTCGGGGGCATATAGCAATCAGCCCCAGCATTTT.

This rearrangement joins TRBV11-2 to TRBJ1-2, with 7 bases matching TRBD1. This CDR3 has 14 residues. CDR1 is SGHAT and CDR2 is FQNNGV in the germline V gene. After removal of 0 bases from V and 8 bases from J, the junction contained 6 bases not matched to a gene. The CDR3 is CASSLEAGGRGYTF. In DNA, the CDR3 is TGTGCCAGCAGCTTAGAAGCAGGGGGGCGCGGCTACACCTTC.

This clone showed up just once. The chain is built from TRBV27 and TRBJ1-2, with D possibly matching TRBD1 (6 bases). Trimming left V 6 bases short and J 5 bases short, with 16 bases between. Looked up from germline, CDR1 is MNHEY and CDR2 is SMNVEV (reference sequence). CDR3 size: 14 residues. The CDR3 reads CASRGLGQTYGYTF. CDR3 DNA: TGTGCCAGCAGGGGTCTAGGACAGACTTATGGCTACACCTTC.

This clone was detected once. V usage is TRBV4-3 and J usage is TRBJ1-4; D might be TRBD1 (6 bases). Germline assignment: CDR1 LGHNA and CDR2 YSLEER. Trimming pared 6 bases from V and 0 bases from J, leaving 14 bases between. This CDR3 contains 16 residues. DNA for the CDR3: TGCGCCAGCAGGAGGACAGTTGCTGCAACTAATGAAAAACTGTTTTTT. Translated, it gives CASRRTVAATNEKLFF.

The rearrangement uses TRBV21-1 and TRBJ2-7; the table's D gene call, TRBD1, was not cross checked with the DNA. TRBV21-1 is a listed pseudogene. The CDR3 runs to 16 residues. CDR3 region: CASSEGTPRSSYEQYF. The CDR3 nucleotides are TGTGCCAGCAGCGAGGGGACACCGAGGAGCTCCTACGAGCAGTACTTC.

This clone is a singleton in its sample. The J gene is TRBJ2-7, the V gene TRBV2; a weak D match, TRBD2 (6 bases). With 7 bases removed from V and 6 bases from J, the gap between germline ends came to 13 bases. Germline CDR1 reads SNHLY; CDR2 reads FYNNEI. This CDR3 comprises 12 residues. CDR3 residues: CASTWDSIEQYF. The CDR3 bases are TGTGCCAGCACTTGGGACTCGATCGAGCAGTACTTC. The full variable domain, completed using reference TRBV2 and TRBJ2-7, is EPEVTQTPSHQVTQMGQEVILRCVPISNHLYFYWYRQILGQKVEFLVSFYNNEISEKSEIFDDQFSVERPDGSNFTLKIRSTKLEDSAMYFCASTWDSIEQYFGPGTRLTVT.

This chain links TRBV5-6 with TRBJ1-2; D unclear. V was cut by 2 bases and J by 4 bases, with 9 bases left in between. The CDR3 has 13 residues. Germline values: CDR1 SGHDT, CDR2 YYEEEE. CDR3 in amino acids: CASSFPGSYGYTF. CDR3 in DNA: TGTGCCAGCAGCTTCCCTGGGAGCTATGGCTACACCTTC.

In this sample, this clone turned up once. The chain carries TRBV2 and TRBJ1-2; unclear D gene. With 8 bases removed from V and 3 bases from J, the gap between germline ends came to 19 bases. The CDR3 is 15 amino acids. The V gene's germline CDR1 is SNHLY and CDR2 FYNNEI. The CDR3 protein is CASLSRVNFDYGYTF. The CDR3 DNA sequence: TGTGCCAGCCTCTCCCGGGTAAACTTTGACTATGGCTACACCTTC.

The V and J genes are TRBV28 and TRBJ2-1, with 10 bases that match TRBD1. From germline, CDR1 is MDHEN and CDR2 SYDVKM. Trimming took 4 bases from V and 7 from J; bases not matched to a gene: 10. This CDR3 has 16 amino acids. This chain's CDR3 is CASSSYDRGLGNEQFF. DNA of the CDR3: TGTGCCAGCAGTTCCTATGACAGGGGGCTTGGTAATGAGCAGTTCTTC.

CDR3 amino acids: CASSLAVIVTSRSYNEQFF. The CDR3 DNA is TGTGCCAGCAGCTTAGCGGTGATCGTGACCTCACGATCCTACAATGAGCAGTTCTTC. The chain uses TRBV7-8 and TRBJ2-1; D gene ambiguous. The CDR3 covers 19 residues. V gave up 0 bases and J gave up 1 base, with 19 bases separating them. In germline, CDR1 is SGHVS, CDR2 FQNEAQ.

The CDR3 nucleotides read TGTGCCAGTAGTATGGGGGGCTGGGTCACTGAAGCTTTCTTT. It is translated as CASSMGGWVTEAFF. The chain carries TRBV19 and TRBJ1-1; perhaps TRBD1 as D (6 bases). The germline gives CDR1 LNHDA, CDR2 SQIVND (reference sequence). Trimming took off 3 bases at V and 4 bases at J, with 12 bases between the two ends. The length of the CDR3 is 14 residues.

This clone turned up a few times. The DNA for the CDR3 is TGTGCCAGCAGCCCCCAGGCGCACACAGAGACCCAGTACTTC. It specifies CASSPQAHTETQYF. The chain links TRBV6-6 to TRBJ2-5; D is uncertain. The length of the CDR3 is 14 residues. The germline gives CDR1 MNHNY, CDR2 SVGAGI (reference sequence). With 6 bases removed from V and 4 bases from J, the gap between germline ends came to 15 bases.

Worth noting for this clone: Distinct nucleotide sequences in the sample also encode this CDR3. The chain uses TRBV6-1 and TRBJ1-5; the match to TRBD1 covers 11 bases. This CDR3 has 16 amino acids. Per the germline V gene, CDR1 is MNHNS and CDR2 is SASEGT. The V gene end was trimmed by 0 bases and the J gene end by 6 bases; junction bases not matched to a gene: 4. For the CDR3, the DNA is TGTGCCAGCAGTGAAGCTGGACAGGGGGCACGTCAGCCCCAGCATTTT. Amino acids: CASSEAGQGARQPQHF.

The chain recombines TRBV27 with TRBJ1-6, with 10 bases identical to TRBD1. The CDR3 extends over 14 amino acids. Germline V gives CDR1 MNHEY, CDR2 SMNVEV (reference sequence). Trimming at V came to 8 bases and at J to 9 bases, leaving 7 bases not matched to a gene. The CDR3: CASSIRDRGSPLHF. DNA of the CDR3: TGTGCCAGCTCAATCCGGGACAGGGGTTCACCCCTCCACTTT.

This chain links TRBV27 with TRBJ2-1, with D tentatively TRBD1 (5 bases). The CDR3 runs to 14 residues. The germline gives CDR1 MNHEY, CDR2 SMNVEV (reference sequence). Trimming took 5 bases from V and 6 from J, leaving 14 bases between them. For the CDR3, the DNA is TGTGCCAGCAGTGACAGACGAGTAAGCAATGAGCAGTTCTTC. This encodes CASSDRRVSNEQFF.

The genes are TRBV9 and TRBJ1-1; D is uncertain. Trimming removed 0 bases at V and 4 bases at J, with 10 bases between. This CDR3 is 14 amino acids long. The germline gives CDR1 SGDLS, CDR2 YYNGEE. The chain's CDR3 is CASSVGGKATEAFF. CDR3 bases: TGTGCCAGCAGCGTAGGAGGGAAGGCCACTGAAGCTTTCTTT.

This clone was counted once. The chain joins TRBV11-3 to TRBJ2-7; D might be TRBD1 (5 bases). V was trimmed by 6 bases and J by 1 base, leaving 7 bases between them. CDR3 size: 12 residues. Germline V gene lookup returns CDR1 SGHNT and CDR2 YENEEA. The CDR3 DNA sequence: TGTGCCAGCAGTTCAGGGTCCTACGAGCAGTACTTC. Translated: CASSSGSYEQYF.

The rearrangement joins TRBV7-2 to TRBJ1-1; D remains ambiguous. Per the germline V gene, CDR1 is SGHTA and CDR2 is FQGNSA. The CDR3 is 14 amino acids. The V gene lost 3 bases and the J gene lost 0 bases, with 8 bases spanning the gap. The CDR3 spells CASSLRRLNTEAFF. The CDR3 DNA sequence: TGTGCCAGCAGCTTGCGACGCTTGAACACTGAAGCTTTCTTT.

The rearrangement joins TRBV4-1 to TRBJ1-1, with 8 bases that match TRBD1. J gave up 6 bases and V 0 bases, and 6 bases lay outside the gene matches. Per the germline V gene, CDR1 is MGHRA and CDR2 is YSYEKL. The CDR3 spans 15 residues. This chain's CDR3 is CASSQEAGGSSEAFF. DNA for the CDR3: TGCGCCAGCAGCCAAGAAGCAGGGGGCTCCTCTGAAGCTTTCTTT.

CDR3 residues: CASTARGTDTQYF. CDR3 coding DNA: TGTGCCAGCACCGCCCGAGGAACAGATACGCAGTATTTT. The chain carries TRBV3-1 (or the pseudogene TRBV3-2) and TRBJ2-3; D is undetermined. Germline V gene lookup returns CDR1 LGHDT and CDR2 YNNKEL (reference sequence). This CDR3 spans 13 amino acids. V was cut by 7 bases and J by 3 bases, with 11 bases left in between.

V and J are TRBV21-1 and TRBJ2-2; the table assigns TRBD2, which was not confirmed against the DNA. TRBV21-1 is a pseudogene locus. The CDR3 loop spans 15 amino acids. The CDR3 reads CASSGLAGGTGELFF. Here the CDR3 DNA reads TGTGCCAGCAGCGGCCTAGCGGGGGGGACCGGGGAGCTGTTTTTT.

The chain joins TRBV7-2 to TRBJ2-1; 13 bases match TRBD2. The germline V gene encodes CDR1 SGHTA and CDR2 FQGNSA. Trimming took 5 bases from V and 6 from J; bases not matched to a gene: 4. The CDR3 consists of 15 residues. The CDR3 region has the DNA TGTGCCAGCAGCCTAGGACTAGCGGGGGTCAATGAGCAGTTCTTC. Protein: CASSLGLAGVNEQFF.

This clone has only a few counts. As DNA, the CDR3 is TGTGCCTGGAGTGATTCTGAGACAGGGGGTAACACCGGGGAGCTGTTTTTT. It yields the protein CAWSDSETGGNTGELFF. V is TRBV30 and J is TRBJ2-2, with 9 bases that match TRBD1. Unmatched junction bases numbered 8, after V lost 1 base and J lost 2 bases. Germline V gives CDR1 GTSNPN, CDR2 SVGIG (reference sequence). The CDR3 covers 17 residues.

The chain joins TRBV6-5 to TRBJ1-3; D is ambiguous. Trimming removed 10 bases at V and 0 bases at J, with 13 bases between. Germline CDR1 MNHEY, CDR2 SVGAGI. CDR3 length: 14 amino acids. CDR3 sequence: CATNGEFSGNTIYF. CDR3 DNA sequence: TGTGCCACCAATGGAGAGTTCTCTGGAAACACCATATATTTT.